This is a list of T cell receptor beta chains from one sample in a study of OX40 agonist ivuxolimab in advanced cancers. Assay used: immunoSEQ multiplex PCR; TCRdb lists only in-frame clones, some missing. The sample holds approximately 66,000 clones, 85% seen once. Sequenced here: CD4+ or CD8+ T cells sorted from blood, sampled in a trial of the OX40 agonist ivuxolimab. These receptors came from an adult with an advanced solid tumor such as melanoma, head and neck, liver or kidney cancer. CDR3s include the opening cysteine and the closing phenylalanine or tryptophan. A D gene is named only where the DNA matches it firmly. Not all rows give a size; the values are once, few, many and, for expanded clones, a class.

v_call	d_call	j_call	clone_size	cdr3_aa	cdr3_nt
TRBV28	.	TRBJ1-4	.	CASSLIGVDEKLFF	TGTGCCAGCAGTTTGATAGGGGTTGATGAAAAACTGTTTTTT
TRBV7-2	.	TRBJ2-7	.	CASSLAGPRPLYEQYF	TGTGCCAGCAGCTTAGCGGGACCCAGGCCTCTCTACGAGCAGTACTTC
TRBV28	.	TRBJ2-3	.	CASSNTDTQYF	TGTGCCAGCAGCAACACAGATACGCAGTATTTT
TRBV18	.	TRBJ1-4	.	CASSQVPRAAEKLFF	TGTGCCAGCTCACAGGTCCCACGGGCTGCGGAAAAACTGTTTTTT
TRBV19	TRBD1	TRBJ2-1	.	CASSGTGGMDEQFF	TGTGCCAGTAGCGGGACAGGGGGCATGGATGAGCAGTTCTTC
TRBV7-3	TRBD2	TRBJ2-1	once	CASSFRTSGSPNEQFF	TGTGCCAGCAGCTTCCGGACTAGCGGGAGCCCAAATGAGCAGTTCTTC
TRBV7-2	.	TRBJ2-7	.	CASSLGRSPYEQYF	TGTGCCAGCAGCTTAGGCAGGTCCCCCTACGAGCAGTACTTC
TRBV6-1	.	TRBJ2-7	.	CASSEIGSTYEQYF	TGTGCCAGCAGTGAAATCGGAAGCACGTACGAGCAGTACTTC
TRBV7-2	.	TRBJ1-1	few	CASSSSAEAFF	TGTGCCAGCAGCTCCTCCGCCGAAGCTTTCTTT
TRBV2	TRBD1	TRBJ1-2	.	CASRQGAGGYTF	TGTGCCAGCAGACAGGGGGCGGGCGGCTACACCTTC
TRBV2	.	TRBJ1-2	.	CASTDTRSSFYGYTF	TGTGCCAGCACGGACACGCGAAGTTCCTTTTATGGCTACACCTTC
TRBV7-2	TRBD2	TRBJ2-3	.	CASSLGLARSDTQYF	TGTGCCAGCAGCTTGGGACTAGCGCGTTCAGATACGCAGTATTTT
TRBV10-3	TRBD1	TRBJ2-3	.	CAISEGLGIGTDTQYF	TGTGCCATCAGTGAGGGGCTGGGGATTGGGACAGATACACAGTATTTT
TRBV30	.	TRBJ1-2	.	CAWSGLSSRGNYGYTF	TGTGCCTGGAGTGGGCTCTCCAGCAGGGGAAACTATGGCTACACCTTC
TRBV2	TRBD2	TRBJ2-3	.	CASSEGVLAGGSDTQYF	TGTGCCAGCAGCGAAGGAGTACTAGCGGGGGGATCAGATACGCAGTATTTT
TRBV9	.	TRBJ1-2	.	CASSIRDTSIYGYTF	TGTGCCAGCAGCATCCGGGACACCTCAATCTATGGCTACACCTTC
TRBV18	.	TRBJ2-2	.	CASSSRVAGTGELFF	TGTGCCAGCTCATCCCGGGTCGCGGGCACCGGGGAGCTGTTTTTT
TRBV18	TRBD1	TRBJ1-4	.	CASSPPVTGDEKLFF	TGTGCCAGCTCACCACCGGTAACAGGGGATGAAAAACTGTTTTTT
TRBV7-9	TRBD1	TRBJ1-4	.	CASSLVPPGQGGKLFF	TGTGCCAGCAGCTTAGTCCCTCCGGGACAGGGGGGAAAACTGTTTTTT
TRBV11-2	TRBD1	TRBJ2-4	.	CASSLVQGAGRIQYF	TGTGCCAGCAGCTTAGTACAGGGGGCCGGAAGGATTCAGTACTTC
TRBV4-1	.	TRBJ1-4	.	CASSQEIAGPGEKLFF	TGCGCCAGCAGCCAAGAAATCGCAGGGCCTGGCGAAAAACTGTTTTTT
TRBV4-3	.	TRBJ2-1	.	CASSQLKGDDEQFF	TGCGCCAGCAGCCAATTAAAAGGCGACGATGAGCAGTTCTTC
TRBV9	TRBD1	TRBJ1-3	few	CASSTTGGYGNTIYF	TGTGCCAGCAGTACCACAGGGGGCTACGGAAACACCATATATTTT
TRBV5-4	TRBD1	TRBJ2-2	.	CASSFDRAGELFF	TGTGCCAGCAGCTTTGACAGGGCCGGGGAGCTGTTTTTT
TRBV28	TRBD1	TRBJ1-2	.	CASSLRDSYGYTF	TGTGCCAGCTCCCTCCGGGACAGCTATGGCTACACCTTC
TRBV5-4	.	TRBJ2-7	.	CASSSTRGRYEQYF	TGTGCCAGCAGCTCAACGAGGGGCCGCTACGAGCAGTACTTC
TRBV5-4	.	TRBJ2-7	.	CASTPDSSYEQYF	TGTGCCAGCACCCCGGACAGTTCCTACGAGCAGTACTTC
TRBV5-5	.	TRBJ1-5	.	CASSLGQNQPQHF	TGTGCCAGCAGCTTGGGACAGAATCAGCCCCAGCATTTT
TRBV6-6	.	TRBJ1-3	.	CASSYGDTGGNTIYF	TGTGCCAGCAGTTACGGGGATACGGGGGGAAACACCATATATTTT
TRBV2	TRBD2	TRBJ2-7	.	CASSTSGRAEEQYF	TGTGCCAGCAGCACTAGCGGGAGGGCCGAAGAGCAGTACTTC
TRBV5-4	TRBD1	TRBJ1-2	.	CASSQIGQGTGGYTF	TGTGCCAGCAGCCAAATCGGACAGGGGACGGGTGGCTACACCTTC
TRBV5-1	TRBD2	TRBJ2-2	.	CASSLRPSGNTGELFF	TGCGCCAGCAGCTTGAGGCCTAGCGGGAACACCGGGGAGCTGTTTTTT
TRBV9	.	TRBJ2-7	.	CASSVGLGGIYEQYF	TGTGCCAGCAGCGTAGGACTAGGAGGGATCTACGAGCAGTACTTC
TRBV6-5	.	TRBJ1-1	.	CASSFGRNTEAFF	TGTGCCAGCAGTTTCGGTCGGAACACTGAAGCTTTCTTT
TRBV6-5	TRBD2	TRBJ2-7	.	CASSRTSGPYEQYF	TGTGCCAGCAGTCGGACTAGCGGCCCCTACGAGCAGTACTTC
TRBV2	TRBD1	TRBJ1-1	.	CASSKSYGTGNTEAFF	TGTGCCAGCAGTAAAAGCTATGGGACAGGGAACACTGAAGCTTTCTTT
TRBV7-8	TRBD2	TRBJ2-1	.	CASSKGISGGQFF	TGTGCCAGCAGCAAGGGAATCAGCGGGGGGCAGTTCTTC
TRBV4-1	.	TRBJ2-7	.	CASSQATGGGGYEQYF	TGCGCCAGCAGCCAAGCGACCGGAGGGGGTGGGTACGAGCAGTACTTC
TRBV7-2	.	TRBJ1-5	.	CASSLGGISNQPQHF	TGTGCCAGCAGCTTAGGAGGCATTAGCAATCAGCCCCAGCATTTT
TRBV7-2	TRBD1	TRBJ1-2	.	CASSLGTGDYGYTF	TGTGCCAGCAGCTTAGGGACAGGGGACTATGGCTACACCTTC